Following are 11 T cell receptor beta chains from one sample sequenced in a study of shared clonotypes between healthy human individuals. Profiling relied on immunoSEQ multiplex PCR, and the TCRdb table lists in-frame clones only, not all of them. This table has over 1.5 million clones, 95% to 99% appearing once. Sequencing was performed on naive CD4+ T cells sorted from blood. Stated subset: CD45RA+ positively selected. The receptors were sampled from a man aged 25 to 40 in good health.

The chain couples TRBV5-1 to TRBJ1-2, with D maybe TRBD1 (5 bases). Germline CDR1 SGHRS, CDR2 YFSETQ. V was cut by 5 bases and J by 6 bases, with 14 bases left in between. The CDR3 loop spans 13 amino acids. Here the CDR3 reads CASRLEVGDGYTF. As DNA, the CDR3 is TGCGCCAGCAGACTAGAAGTGGGGGATGGCTACACCTTC. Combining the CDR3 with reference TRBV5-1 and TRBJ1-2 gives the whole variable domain KAGVTQTPRYLIKTRGQQVTLSCSPISGHRSVSWYQQTPGQGLQFLFEYFSETQRNKGNFPGRFSGRQFSNSRSEMNVSTLELGDSALYLCASRLEVGDGYTFGSGTRLTVV.

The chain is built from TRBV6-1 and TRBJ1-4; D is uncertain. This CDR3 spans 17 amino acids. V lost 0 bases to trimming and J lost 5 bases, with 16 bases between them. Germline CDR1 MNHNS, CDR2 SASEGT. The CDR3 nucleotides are TGTGCCAGCAGTGAAGCGCTCGGCGGAGCCCCCAATGAAAAACTGTTTTTT. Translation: CASSEALGGAPNEKLFF.

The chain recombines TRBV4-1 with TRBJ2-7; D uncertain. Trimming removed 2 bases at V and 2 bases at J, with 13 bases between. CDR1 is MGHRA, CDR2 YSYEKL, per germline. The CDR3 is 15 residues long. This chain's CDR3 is CASSQFHLKAYEQYF. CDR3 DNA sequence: TGCGCCAGCAGCCAATTTCACCTAAAGGCCTACGAGCAGTACTTC.

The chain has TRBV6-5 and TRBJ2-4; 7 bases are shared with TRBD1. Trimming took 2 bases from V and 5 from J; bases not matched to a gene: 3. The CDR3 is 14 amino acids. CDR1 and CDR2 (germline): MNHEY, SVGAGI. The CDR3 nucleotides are TGTGCCAGCAGTTACGACAGGGTCCAAAACATTCAGTACTTC. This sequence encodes CASSYDRVQNIQYF.

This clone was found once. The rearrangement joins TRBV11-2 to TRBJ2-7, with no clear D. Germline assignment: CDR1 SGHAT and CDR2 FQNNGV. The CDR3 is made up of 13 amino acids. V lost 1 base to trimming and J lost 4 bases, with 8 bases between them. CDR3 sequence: CASSLVRLYEQYF. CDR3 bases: TGTGCCAGCAGCTTAGTTCGACTGTACGAGCAGTACTTC.

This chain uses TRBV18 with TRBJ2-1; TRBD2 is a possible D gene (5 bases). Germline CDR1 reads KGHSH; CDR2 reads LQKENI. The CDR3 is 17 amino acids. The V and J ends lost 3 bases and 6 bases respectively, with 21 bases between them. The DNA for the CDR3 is TGTGCCAGCTCACCGTTGGGCCCCCCCATGGCGGGCAATGAGCAGTTCTTC. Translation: CASSPLGPPMAGNEQFF. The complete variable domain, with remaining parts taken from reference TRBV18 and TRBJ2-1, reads NAGVMQNPRHLVRRRGQEARLRCSPMKGHSHVYWYRQLPEEGLKFMVYLQKENIIDESGMPKERFSAEFPKEGPSILRIQQVVRGDSAAYFCASSPLGPPMAGNEQFFGPGTRLTVL.

CDR3 coding DNA: TGTGCCAGCAGCGAACCTCTAGGGACTAGCGGGAGTGGTGAGCAGTTCTTC. Amino acids: CASSEPLGTSGSGEQFF. The chain links TRBV28 to TRBJ2-1; 14 bases agree with TRBD2. The CDR3 is made up of 17 amino acids. CDR1 and CDR2 from the germline V gene are MDHEN and SYDVKM. After removal of 6 bases from V and 9 bases from J, the junction contained 13 bases not matched to a gene.

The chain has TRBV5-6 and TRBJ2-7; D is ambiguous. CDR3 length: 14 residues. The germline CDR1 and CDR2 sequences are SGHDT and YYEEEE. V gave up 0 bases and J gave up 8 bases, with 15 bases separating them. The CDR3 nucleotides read TGTGCCAGCAGCTTGGTATCCGCTCGTTACCAGCAGTACTTC. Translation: CASSLVSARYQQYF.

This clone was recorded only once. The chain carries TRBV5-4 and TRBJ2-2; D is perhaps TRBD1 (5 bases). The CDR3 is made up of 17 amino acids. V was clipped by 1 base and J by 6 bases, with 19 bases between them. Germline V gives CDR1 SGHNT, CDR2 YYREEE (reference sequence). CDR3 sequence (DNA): TGTGCCAGCAGCTTGCGGACACTCCCTTTGGTAGCCGGGGAGCTGTTTTTT. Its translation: CASSLRTLPLVAGELFF.

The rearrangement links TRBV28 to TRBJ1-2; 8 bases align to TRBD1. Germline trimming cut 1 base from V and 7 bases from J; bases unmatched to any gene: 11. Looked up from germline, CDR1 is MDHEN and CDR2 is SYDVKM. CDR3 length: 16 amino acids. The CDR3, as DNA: TGTGCCAGCAGTTTATCCACCCCCTCAGGGGGCGGTGGCTACACCTTC. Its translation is CASSLSTPSGGGGYTF.

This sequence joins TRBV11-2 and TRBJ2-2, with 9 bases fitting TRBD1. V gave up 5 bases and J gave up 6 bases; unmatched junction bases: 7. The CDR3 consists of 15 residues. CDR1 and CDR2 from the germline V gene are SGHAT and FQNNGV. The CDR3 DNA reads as TGTGCCAGCAGCCCCGGACAGGGGAGTCCCGGGGAGCTGTTTTTT. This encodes CASSPGQGSPGELFF.